This T cell receptor beta chain was profiled in a study of OX40 agonist ivuxolimab in advanced cancers. Overall study results and limits: Certain nonresponding patients likewise had low normalized T-cell clonal expansion.

This clone has only one observation. Its antigen is unidentified. The CDR3 has 14 residues. V dropped 5 bases and J dropped 3 bases, with 14 bases sitting between them. The germline V gene has CDR1 MNHEY and CDR2 SMNVEV (reference sequence). TCRdb's copy holds only in-frame clones and misses some; the assay was immunoSEQ multiplex PCR. The table shows fewer than 70,000 clones, with approximately 89% occurring only once. This clonotype originated in an adult with an advanced solid tumor such as melanoma, head and neck, liver or kidney cancer. The sample in question was CD4+ or CD8+ T cells sorted from blood, obtained in a trial of the OX40 agonist ivuxolimab. This chain connects TRBV27 to TRBJ2-7; TRBD1 is a possible D gene (6 bases). The CDR3 coding sequence is TGTGCCAGCAGTCCGTGGACAGAGGGCTACGAGCAGTACTTC. Translated, it gives CASSPWTEGYEQYF.